Included here is one TCR beta chain sequence, with context. Germline-derived CDR1 and CDR2 are MGHRA and YSYEKL. This CDR3 has 16 residues. J was trimmed by 8 bases and V by 0 bases; bases with no gene match: 4. Positively selected for CCR7, the CD45RO-negative cells used as naive CD8 cells excluded terminally differentiated effector memory CD45RA+ cells. The study drew its donors from healthy HIV-negative adults without recent acute infections or vaccinations. This entry is derived from a study of shared clonotypes between healthy human individuals. Study-level background: Sampling drew on donors who were a couple of women and a few men aged 18 to 49.

Here immunoSEQ multiplex PCR was the method, and the copy in TCRdb shows in-frame clones only, minus some. The sample holds under 600,000 clones, roughly 98% seen once. The sequenced sample consisted of naive CD8+ T cells sorted from blood. The J gene is TRBJ2-1, the V gene TRBV4-1, with 13 nucleotides matching TRBD2. The TCR comes from a man between 25 and 39 years old in good health. CDR3 DNA sequence: TGCGCCAGCAGCCAAGAACTAGCGGGAGGGGACGATGAGCAGTTCTTC. Encoded protein: CASSQELAGGDDEQFF.